This TCR beta chain stems from a study of beta chain features in type 1 diabetes. Reverse transcribing all isolated RNA meant expressed TCRB transcripts were sequenced. The assay was immunoSEQ multiplex PCR, and TCRdb's table has in-frame clones only and misses some. The sample holds 310,000 or so clones; approximately 10% are singletons and the top ten take roughly 0.016%. Without exception, sorted populations had purity beyond 98%. Study findings and constraints: TCRB repertoires of naive, central memory and Treg cells appeared more similar among patients than among healthy donors. Shorter templates might be favored by PCR, and equally so in patients and in controls. Sequencing the cDNA could make cells with high TCR expression show up more than they should.

Comments on this clone: The antigen remains unidentified.

The TCR sequence derives from a woman between 25 and 40 years old in good health. The source material was naive CD4+ T cells from blood.

In DNA, the CDR3 is TGTGCCAGCAGCGAAGGGCGAGGGGGCGAGCAGTACTTC. As protein: CASSEGRGGEQYF. V and J are TRBV7-6 and TRBJ2-7; TRBD1 might be the D (6 bases). V lost 5 bases and J lost 6, with 14 bases in between. Germline CDR1 is SGHVS and CDR2 is FNYEAQ. The CDR3 runs 13 residues.